These 24 T cell receptor beta chains were sequenced from one sample in a study of response to subunit inactivated influenza vaccine. TCRdb reprocessed the RT-PCR reads with MiXCR, giving one entry per CDR3 protein. The table records 150,000 or so distinct CDR3 sequences, about a tenth of them present only once. The source was non-naive T cells sorted from PBMCs, collected more than 35 days after vaccination. Receptors were obtained from a man in his forties or fifties who received an inactivated influenza vaccine.

This clonotype was observed a handful of times. This chain joins TRBV7-3 and TRBJ2-1; 12 bases are shared with TRBD2. After removal of 5 bases from V and 9 bases from J, the junction contained 8 bases not matched to a gene. In germline, CDR1 is SGHTA, CDR2 FQGTGA. CDR3 size: 15 residues. The CDR3 sequence: CASSPLAGGPGEQFF. The CDR3 nucleotides are TGTGCCAGCAGCCCTCTAGCGGGAGGGCCTGGTGAGCAGTTCTTC.

The chain employs TRBV11-2 and TRBJ1-5, with D possibly matching TRBD1 (6 bases). The CDR3 spans 18 residues. Germline lookup yields CDR1 SGHAT and CDR2 FQNNGV. The V end lost 2 bases, the J end lost 2 bases, and 19 bases lay between the germline ends. CDR3 amino acids: CASSLSGGVRSGNQPQHF. CDR3 coding DNA: TGTGCCAGCAGCTTATCCGGGGGCGTACGTTCAGGCAATCAGCCCCAGCATTTT.

The chain has TRBV29-1 and TRBJ2-3; D unresolved. This CDR3 spans 12 amino acids. The germline CDR1 and CDR2 sequences are SQVTM and ANQGSEA. The germline V and J ends were trimmed by 4 bases and 2 bases, with 7 bases remaining between them. The CDR3 reads CSVGSLTDTQYF. In DNA form, the CDR3 reads TGCAGCGTTGGTAGCCTCACAGATACGCAGTATTTT.

V gene TRBV28 combines with J gene TRBJ1-4; D gene ambiguous. Trimming removed 5 bases from V and 8 bases from J, with 15 bases in between. CDR1 is MDHEN and CDR2 is SYDVKM in the germline V gene. The CDR3 is 14 amino acids. CDR3 nucleotide sequence: TGTGCCAGCAGTCCGGGGTCCCAGGTGGAAAAACTGTTTTTT. Translated, it gives CASSPGSQVEKLFF.

This clonotype turned up a few times. The rearrangement joins TRBV10-3 to TRBJ2-2; D possibly corresponds to TRBD2 (5 bases). The V gene's germline CDR1 is ENHRY and CDR2 SYGVKD. Trimming stripped 5 bases from V and 5 bases from J, with 9 bases between. The CDR3 contains 13 residues. CDR3 in DNA: TGTGCCATCAGTTCGGACTTGACCGGGGAGCTGTTTTTT. Amino acids: CAISSDLTGELFF.

This chain links TRBV6-5 with TRBJ1-2, with TRBD1 as a possible D gene (5 bases). The V end was cut by 10 bases, the J end by 5 bases, with 14 bases between. Germline V lookup: CDR1 MNHEY, CDR2 SVGAGI. This CDR3 region has 12 residues. CDR3 sequence reads: CATRVGGYGYTF. Written as DNA, the CDR3 is TGTGCCACCCGTGTTGGGGGGTATGGCTACACCTTC.

The V call is TRBV4-1, the J call TRBJ1-4; 7 bases align to TRBD1. V lost 3 bases, J lost 7 bases, and 11 bases stayed unmatched. Germline lookup yields CDR1 MGHRA and CDR2 YSYEKL. This CDR3 region has 16 residues. The CDR3 reads CASSQRRQGRSEKLFF. For the CDR3, the DNA is TGCGCCAGCAGCCAGAGACGACAGGGCCGATCTGAAAAACTGTTTTTT.

This clonotype was observed a handful of times. The chain uses TRBV5-5 and TRBJ2-5; no clear D gene. V gave up 2 bases and J gave up 5 bases, with 13 bases separating them. Germline V gene data show CDR1 as SGHKS and CDR2 as YYEKEE (reference sequence). CDR3 length equals 14 residues. CDR3 in amino acids: CASSFVTDGETQYF. Here the CDR3 DNA reads TGTGCCAGCAGCTTCGTTACGGACGGGGAGACCCAGTACTTC.

This clonotype was picked up a small number of times. V gene TRBV20-1 combines with J gene TRBJ1-2; maybe TRBD1 (5 bases). CDR3 size: 14 residues. Trimming cost V 3 bases and J 1 base, with 12 bases left between them. From germline, CDR1 is DFQATT and CDR2 SNEGSKA (reference sequence). The CDR3, as DNA: TGCAGTGCTAGGGGGGGGAGGGGTAACTATGGCTACACCTTC. It is translated as CSARGGRGNYGYTF.

The table lists this clonotype with many counts. V usage is TRBV6-5 and J usage is TRBJ2-1; 10 bases align to TRBD2. Looked up from germline, CDR1 is MNHEY and CDR2 is SVGAGI. This CDR3 has 15 amino acids. With V trimmed by 2 bases and J by 8 bases, 6 bases remained unmatched. The CDR3 spells CASSYRSGGAYEQFF. The DNA for the CDR3 is TGTGCCAGCAGTTACAGGAGCGGGGGGGCATATGAGCAGTTCTTC.

There are many counts of this clonotype. The V and J genes are TRBV5-1 and TRBJ2-1; D ambiguous. Trimming left V 0 bases short and J 4 bases short, with 11 bases between. This CDR3 has 15 residues. Germline loops: CDR1 SGHRS, CDR2 YFSETQ. The CDR3 region is CASSLEGYGYNEQFF. The CDR3 DNA reads as TGCGCCAGCAGCTTGGAAGGCTACGGATACAATGAGCAGTTCTTC.

This clonotype has a handful of counts. The V call is TRBV4-3, the J call TRBJ2-2; 9 bases agree with TRBD2. V gave up 0 bases and J gave up 2 bases; unmatched junction bases: 7. This CDR3 has 18 residues. Looked up from germline, CDR1 is LGHNA and CDR2 is YSLEER. The DNA for the CDR3 is TGCGCCAGCAGCCAAGATCGGCTAGCGGGGACAAACACCGGGGAGCTGTTTTTT. Translation: CASSQDRLAGTNTGELFF.

This chain connects TRBV6-2 or TRBV6-3 to TRBJ1-2; D perhaps matches TRBD1 (5 bases). V shed 2 bases and J shed 3 bases, with 7 bases lying between them. This CDR3 has 13 residues. Germline V gene data show CDR1 as MNHEY and CDR2 as SVGEGT. In DNA, the CDR3 is TGTGCCAGCAGTTACGGGGGACACTATGGCTACACCTTC. This encodes CASSYGGHYGYTF.

The genes are TRBV24-1 and TRBJ2-6; 9 bases are shared with TRBD1. This CDR3 has 16 residues. V shed 4 bases, J shed 5 bases, and the junction held 5 bases outside the gene matches. Germline V lookup: CDR1 KGHDR, CDR2 SFDVKD. The CDR3 DNA sequence: TGTGCCACCAGTGACAACACAGGGGGCAGGGCCAACGTCCTGACTTTC. It codes for CATSDNTGGRANVLTF.

This clonotype was seen more than once but under ten times. The CDR3 sequence: CASSQDGDRGAYNEQFF. For the CDR3, the DNA is TGTGCCAGCAGCCAAGATGGGGACAGAGGAGCCTACAATGAGCAGTTCTTC. The gene calls are TRBV3-1 and TRBJ2-1, with 7 nucleotides matching TRBD1. V lost 0 bases and J lost 2; bases outside the gene matches: 7. Germline V gene data show CDR1 as LGHDT and CDR2 as YNNKEL (reference sequence). The CDR3 runs 17 residues.

This clonotype was picked up a small number of times. The chain has TRBV7-2 and TRBJ2-1, with 9 bases aligning to TRBD1. Germline lookup yields CDR1 SGHTA and CDR2 FQGNSA. The CDR3 totals 15 residues. With V trimmed by 2 bases and J by 8 bases, 7 bases remained unmatched. The CDR3 sequence: CASSLTGQGVHEQFF. In DNA, the CDR3 is TGTGCCAGCAGCTTAACGGGACAGGGTGTACATGAGCAGTTCTTC.

In this sample, this clonotype turned up many times. The chain joins TRBV12-3 or TRBV12-4 to TRBJ2-2; 12 bases map to TRBD1. J was trimmed by 5 bases and V by 5 bases; bases with no gene match: 9. CDR3 length: 17 residues. CDR3 nucleotide sequence: TGTGCCAGCAGTCATACTGGGACAGGGGGCCGAACCGGGGAGCTGTTTTTT. Translated, it gives CASSHTGTGGRTGELFF.

V is TRBV5-1 and J is TRBJ1-1, with D unresolved. Germline V gene sequence: CDR1 SGHRS, CDR2 YFSETQ. V gave up 5 bases and J gave up 0 bases, with 8 bases separating them. This CDR3 has 13 amino acids. CDR3 nucleotide sequence: TGCGCCAGCAGTGAGGGTTTGAACACTGAAGCTTTCTTT. Amino acid sequence: CASSEGLNTEAFF.

The CDR3 protein is CASSSGLASSETQYF. DNA of the CDR3: TGTGCCAGCAGCTCCGGTCTAGCGTCGTCAGAGACCCAGTACTTC. The chain joins TRBV11-3 to TRBJ2-5, with D perhaps matching TRBD2 (6 bases). CDR3 length: 15 amino acids. Trimming stripped 4 bases from V and 4 bases from J, with 16 bases between. Germline CDR1 and CDR2: SGHNT and YENEEA. Full variable domain (remainder filled in from reference TRBV11-3 and TRBJ2-5): EAGVVQSPRYKIIEKKQPVAFWCNPISGHNTLYWYLQNLGQGPELLIRYENEEAVDDSQLPKDRFSAERLKGVDSTLKIQPAELGDSAVYLCASSSGLASSETQYFGPGTRLLVL.

The rearrangement uses TRBV7-2 and TRBJ2-5, with 9 bases lining up with TRBD1. Per germline, CDR1 SGHTA and CDR2 FQGNSA. Trimming took 5 bases from V and 5 from J; bases not matched to a gene: 12. The length of the CDR3 is 16 residues. Written as DNA, the CDR3 is TGTGCCAGCAGCGAGCAGTACAGGGGGCAACGGGAGACCCAGTACTTC. Its protein is CASSEQYRGQRETQYF.

This chain connects TRBV3-1 to TRBJ1-2; TRBD1 might be the D (6 bases). V lost 1 base and J 4 bases, leaving 7 bases between the germline ends. The germline gives CDR1 LGHDT, CDR2 YNNKEL (reference sequence). The CDR3 loop spans 13 amino acids. CDR3 amino acids: CASSQGGLYGYTF. For the CDR3, the DNA is TGTGCCAGCAGCCAAGGGGGGCTCTATGGCTACACCTTC.

The chain has TRBV5-6 and TRBJ2-5; 7 nucleotides align to TRBD1. The CDR3 sequence is 13 residues long. V was pared by 0 bases and J by 6 bases, with 2 bases of the junction left unmatched. Per germline, CDR1 SGHDT and CDR2 YYEEEE. DNA for the CDR3: TGTGCCAGCAGCTTGGGACAGGGCAAGACCCAGTACTTC. Translated, it gives CASSLGQGKTQYF. Variable domain in full (rest from reference TRBV5-6 and TRBJ2-5): DAGVTQSPTHLIKTRGQQVTLRCSPKSGHDTVSWYQQALGQGPQFIFQYYEEEERQRGNFPDRFSGHQFPNYSSELNVNALLLGDSALYLCASSLGQGKTQYFGPGTRLLVL.

This clonotype was seen only a few times. The chain uses TRBV5-6 and TRBJ2-6, with 7 nucleotides matching TRBD2. Germline V lookup: CDR1 SGHDT, CDR2 YYEEEE. After removal of 4 bases from V and 0 bases from J, the junction contained 7 bases not matched to a gene. The length of the CDR3 is 17 residues. The CDR3 DNA follows: TGTGCCAGCAGCAAGGGACTACTGTACTCTGGGGCCAACGTCCTGACTTTC. The encoded protein is CASSKGLLYSGANVLTF.

DNA for the CDR3: TGTGCCAGCAGTGCCCAAGCGGTTAGCTCCTACAATGAGCAGTTCTTC. Amino acid sequence: CASSAQAVSSYNEQFF. The V call is TRBV27, the J call TRBJ2-1; perhaps TRBD2 as D (5 bases). Germline V gene lookup returns CDR1 MNHEY and CDR2 SMNVEV (reference sequence). The V gene lost 5 bases and the J gene lost 0 bases, with 14 bases spanning the gap. The length of the CDR3 is 16 residues.